The clone carrying this TCR beta chain was observed many times. Its cognate antigen is unknown. Template-switching 5'RACE yielded the TCR cDNA; a universal primer site and UMIs were added in the process. TCRdb processed the 5' RACE reads anew with MiXCR; each CDR3 protein has one entry. The table lists some 63,000 distinct CDR3 sequences, 6.5% to 9% of them singletons. This record belongs to a study of T cells after yellow fever vaccination. About the study: Libraries from low-cell-number fractions were prepared with the SMART-Seq v4 Ultra Low Input RNA kit.

Study observations and caveats: Among primary-vaccination clones, most reappeared after the booster, at roughly 95% for CD4 and roughly 90% for CD8. Some clonotypes, a small share, were shared between CD4 and CD8 compartments.

Germline V gene data show CDR1 as SGHRS and CDR2 as YFSETQ. The CDR3 has 12 amino acids. Trimming cost V 2 bases and J 5 bases, with 5 bases left between them. The source of this sequence is a young man who received the YFV17D yellow fever vaccine. The sequencing here drew on CD8+ T cells sorted from PBMCs, taken 15 days after the yellow fever booster vaccination. The rearrangement joins TRBV5-1 to TRBJ2-1; no clear D gene. CDR3 amino acids: CASSLPDNEQFF. CDR3 sequence (DNA): TGCGCCAGCAGCTTACCGGACAATGAGCAGTTCTTC.